The next 27 T cell receptor beta chains were all read from a single sample in a study of immune heterogeneity within non-small cell lung tumors. The TCR beta CDR3 region was amplified by multiplex PCR employing 32 V and 13 J primers. TCRdb reprocessed the multiplex PCR reads with MiXCR, giving one entry per CDR3 protein. The table shows about 21,000 distinct CDR3 sequences, with around 28% occurring only once. Template input, which was bulk tumor genomic DNA, totaled roughly 600 ng per sample. In surgery, several biopsies were collected from each primary tumor at widely spaced sites. Patients underwent curative surgery for untreated, newly diagnosed non-small cell lung cancer. Sequenced material: lung tumor tissue. The receptor set was obtained from a man in his forties with non-small cell lung cancer.

This clonotype has more than one count but fewer than ten. Relative to the germline gene, one junction end is altered; a read error may explain this. The V gene is TRBV11-3, the J gene TRBJ2-2, with 10 bases fitting TRBD2. Germline lookup yields CDR1 SGHNT and CDR2 YENEEA. CDR3 length equals 14 residues. The CDR3 DNA follows: TGTGCCAGCTTGCTAGCGGGAGACACCCGGGAGCTGTTTTTT. Translated: CASLLAGDTRELFF. The full variable domain, with the rest looked up from reference TRBV11-3 and TRBJ2-2, is EAGVVQSPRYKIIEKKQPVAFWCNPISGHNTLYWYLQNLGQGPELLIRYENEEAVDDSQLPKDRFSAERLKGVDSTLKIQPAELGDSAVYLCASLLAGDTRELFFGEGSRLTVL.

The chain links TRBV19 to TRBJ2-3; 7 nucleotides agree with TRBD2. The CDR3 loop spans 14 amino acids. V trimming: 5 bases; J trimming: 0 bases; junction bases outside the gene matches: 2. Germline CDR1 reads LNHDA; CDR2 reads SQIVND (reference sequence). The CDR3 reads CASSVSGSTDTQYF. In nucleotides, the CDR3 is TGTGCCAGTAGTGTTAGCGGGAGCACAGATACGCAGTATTTT.

This clonotype showed up just a few times. The chain links TRBV5-1 to TRBJ2-5, with 14 nucleotides matching TRBD2. The V segment lost 4 bases and the J segment 2 bases; nucleotides outside the gene matches: 1. In germline, CDR1 is SGHRS, CDR2 YFSETQ. The CDR3 covers 15 residues. CDR3 DNA sequence: TGCGCCAGCAGCAGACTAGCGGGGGGGCAAGAGACCCAGTACTTC. This codes for CASSRLAGGQETQYF. The variable domain in full, with the rest retrieved from reference TRBV5-1 and TRBJ2-5, is KAGVTQTPRYLIKTRGQQVTLSCSPISGHRSVSWYQQTPGQGLQFLFEYFSETQRNKGNFPGRFSGRQFSNSRSEMNVSTLELGDSALYLCASSRLAGGQETQYFGPGTRLLVL.

This clonotype was detected many times. The V call is TRBV24-1, the J call TRBJ2-7; D gene uncertain. The CDR3 covers 13 residues. Trimming took off 8 bases at V and 6 bases at J, with 16 bases between the two ends. Germline V gene sequence: CDR1 KGHDR, CDR2 SFDVKD. CDR3 DNA sequence: TGTGCCACCAATGACCGGACCCAAGGCGAGCAGTACTTC. This sequence encodes CATNDRTQGEQYF.

The V and J genes are TRBV20-1 and TRBJ2-1, with 8 bases aligning to TRBD1. The germline CDR1 and CDR2 sequences are DFQATT and SNEGSKA (reference sequence). CDR3 length: 14 residues. Trimming at V came to 5 bases and at J to 6 bases, leaving 9 bases not matched to a gene. Written as DNA, the CDR3 is TGCAGTGCTGACGGCCAGGGGGCTGTCAATGAGCAGTTCTTC. Its translation is CSADGQGAVNEQFF.

V is TRBV25-1 and J is TRBJ2-2; D is undetermined. The germline CDR1 and CDR2 sequences are MGHDK and SYGVNS. V lost 7 bases to trimming and J lost 0 bases, with 6 bases between them. The CDR3 consists of 13 residues. CDR3 DNA: TGTGCCAGCACCCACGCGAACACCGGGGAGCTGTTTTTT. Translating it yields CASTHANTGELFF. Full variable domain (remainder filled in from reference TRBV25-1 and TRBJ2-2): EADIYQTPRYLVIGTGKKITLECSQTMGHDKMYWYQQDPGMELHLIHYSYGVNSTEKGDLSSESTVSRIRTEHFPLTLESARPSHTSQYLCASTHANTGELFFGEGSRLTVL.

Note on this clonotype: This may come from a read error, since a much larger clone is one base off. The chain is built from TRBV28 and TRBJ1-1; a weak D match, TRBD1 (6 bases). Germline CDR1 and CDR2: MDHEN and SYDVKM. This CDR3 comprises 14 residues. Trimming removed 2 bases at V and 9 bases at J, with 16 bases between. CDR3 region: CASSLGTWKGKAFF. The CDR3, as DNA: TGTGCCAGCAGTTTAGGGACATGGAAGGGAAAAGCTTTCTTT.

J is TRBJ2-5 and V is TRBV5-1; the D gene could be TRBD1 or TRBD2 (5 bases each). The germline V and J ends were trimmed by 4 bases and 4 bases, with 11 bases remaining between them. This CDR3 is built from 13 residues. Per the germline V gene, CDR1 is SGHRS and CDR2 is YFSETQ. CDR3 protein: CASSGDARETQYF. The CDR3 DNA follows: TGCGCCAGCAGCGGGGACGCCCGAGAGACCCAGTACTTC.

In this sample, this clonotype turned up many times. The chain is built from TRBV28 and TRBJ2-7; 7 bases agree with TRBD2. V was pared by 1 base and J by 6 bases, with 12 bases of the junction left unmatched. The germline gives CDR1 MDHEN, CDR2 SYDVKM. CDR3 size: 16 residues. CDR3 sequence (DNA): TGTGCCAGCAGTTTATCTGCGGCGGGAGAAAGAGGCGAGCAGTACTTC. Amino acid sequence: CASSLSAAGERGEQYF. The full variable domain, in which reference TRBV28 and TRBJ2-7 provide the parts outside the CDR3, is DVKVTQSSRYLVKRTGEKVFLECVQDMDHENMFWYRQDPGLGLRLIYFSYDVKMKEKGDIPEGYSVSREKKERFSLILESASTNQTSMYLCASSLSAAGERGEQYFGPGTRLTVT.

In this sample, this clonotype turned up once. This may be a read error, as it is one base from a much larger clone. The V gene is TRBV6-1, the J gene TRBJ1-5, with 8 bases that match TRBD1. Germline V lookup: CDR1 MNHNS, CDR2 SASEGT. V lost 6 bases to trimming and J lost 0 bases; unmatched junction nucleotides: 4. This CDR3 is 15 amino acids long. The CDR3: CASRLTGDSNQPQHF. The DNA of the CDR3 is TGTGCCAGCAGGCTGACAGGGGATAGCAATCAGCCCCAGCATTTT.

This clonotype was seen at least ten times. The rearrangement links TRBV7-2 to TRBJ2-7; 7 bases match TRBD2. The germline gives CDR1 SGHTA, CDR2 FQGNSA. V dropped 5 bases and J dropped 2; count of bases not matched to a gene: 6. The CDR3 has 14 residues. The CDR3 loop is CASSLSGTTYEQYF. The CDR3 DNA follows: TGTGCCAGCAGCCTGAGCGGGACCACCTACGAGCAGTACTTC.

This clonotype is classed as medium-sized. The rearrangement joins TRBV5-1 to TRBJ2-7; the D gene is possibly TRBD2 (6 bases). The CDR3 covers 15 residues. CDR1 is SGHRS, CDR2 YFSETQ, per germline. V gave up 0 bases and J gave up 2 bases, with 12 bases separating them. DNA of the CDR3: TGCGCCAGCAGCTTGGTTAGCGGAGGTACCTACGAGCAGTACTTC. It translates to CASSLVSGGTYEQYF.

This rearrangement joins TRBV7-2 to TRBJ2-2; D is unclear. The CDR3 has 15 amino acids. V was pared by 5 bases and J by 0 bases, with 10 bases between. From germline, CDR1 is SGHTA and CDR2 FQGNSA. CDR3 DNA: TGTGCCAGCAGCGGATGGGCGGCGAACACCGGGGAGCTGTTTTTT. It translates to CASSGWAANTGELFF.

This clonotype has a count of ten or more. The chain links TRBV5-1 to TRBJ2-3; D is unclear. Trimming cost V 0 bases and J 0 bases, with 8 bases left between them. Germline V gene lookup returns CDR1 SGHRS and CDR2 YFSETQ. This CDR3 has 15 amino acids. The CDR3 here is CASSLEGRSTDTQYF. CDR3 DNA sequence: TGCGCCAGCAGCTTGGAGGGCCGGAGCACAGATACGCAGTATTTT. Supplemented by reference TRBV5-1 and TRBJ2-3, the full variable domain reads KAGVTQTPRYLIKTRGQQVTLSCSPISGHRSVSWYQQTPGQGLQFLFEYFSETQRNKGNFPGRFSGRQFSNSRSEMNVSTLELGDSALYLCASSLEGRSTDTQYFGPGTRLTVL.

This clonotype was seen only a few times. J is TRBJ2-1 and V is TRBV5-8; 11 bases line up with TRBD1. Losses at the gene ends were 4 bases for V and 6 bases for J; bases not matched to a gene: 3. The CDR3 is 14 amino acids. Germline V gene lookup returns CDR1 SGHTS and CDR2 YDEGEE. In DNA form, the CDR3 reads TGTGCCAGCAGCCCCGGGACAGGGGGCAATGAGCAGTTCTTC. The encoded protein is CASSPGTGGNEQFF.

Relative to its sample, this clonotype is medium-sized. The CDR3: CASSFGTGEYEQYF. As DNA, the CDR3 is TGTGCCAGCAGCTTTGGGACAGGTGAATACGAGCAGTACTTC. This chain connects TRBV11-2 to TRBJ2-7; 8 bases match TRBD1. The CDR3 totals 14 residues. The junction had 5 bases not matched to a gene; V was cut back by 3 bases and J by 4 bases. Germline V gene sequence: CDR1 SGHAT, CDR2 FQNNGV.

This CDR3 reads CATTGSTEAFF. The CDR3 DNA follows: TGTGCCACCACGGGGTCCACTGAAGCTTTCTTT. This chain uses TRBV19 with TRBJ1-1; unclear D gene. V gave up 10 bases and J gave up 4 bases, with 10 bases separating them. The CDR3 extends over 11 amino acids. The V gene's germline CDR1 is LNHDA and CDR2 SQIVND (reference sequence).

This clonotype came up a few times. The chain employs TRBV19 and TRBJ2-7, with TRBD2 matching 14 bases. The CDR3 runs 16 residues. Trimming cost V 6 bases and J 5 bases; bases outside gene matches: 9. Looked up from germline, CDR1 is LNHDA and CDR2 is SQIVND (reference sequence). The CDR3 sequence: CASSRGLAGVGHEQYF. The CDR3 coding sequence is TGTGCCAGTAGCAGGGGACTAGCGGGAGTGGGGCACGAGCAGTACTTC.

This clonotype has a count of ten or more. The chain uses TRBV11-1 and TRBJ2-1; possible D gene TRBD2, 5 bases. Per germline, CDR1 SGHAT and CDR2 FQDESV (reference sequence). V was clipped by 5 bases and J by 9 bases, with 14 bases between them. The CDR3 contains 13 residues. The DNA of the CDR3 is TGTGCCAGCAGCCAGCCGGGGTGGGGTGAGCAGTTCTTC. It translates to CASSQPGWGEQFF.

To note about this clonotype: A read error is possible here, since a much larger clone lies one base away. The chain links TRBV20-1 to TRBJ1-5, with 11 bases aligning to TRBD1. This CDR3 has 13 amino acids. Germline values: CDR1 DFQATT, CDR2 SNEGSKA (reference sequence). After removal of 4 bases from V and 6 bases from J, the junction contained 2 bases not matched to a gene. The CDR3 DNA reads as TGCAGTGCTATGGACAGGGGGCTTCAGCCCCAGCATTTT. This encodes CSAMDRGLQPQHF.

This clonotype was seen only a few times. The chain uses TRBV7-2 and TRBJ2-1, with TRBD2 matching over 11 bases. Germline values: CDR1 SGHTA, CDR2 FQGNSA. V trimming: 1 base; J trimming: 8 bases; junction bases outside the gene matches: 4. This CDR3 is 15 amino acids long. This CDR3 reads CASSLVTSGSYEQFF. CDR3 nucleotide sequence: TGTGCCAGCAGCTTAGTTACTAGCGGGAGCTATGAGCAGTTCTTC.

Points on this clonotype: Being one base from a much bigger clone, this may be a read error. The V and J genes are TRBV20-1 and TRBJ1-6; maybe TRBD1 (5 bases). Germline values: CDR1 DFQATT, CDR2 SNEGSKA (reference sequence). Trimming shortened V by 0 bases and J by 9 bases, and 21 bases separated the two germline ends. The CDR3 totals 17 residues. The CDR3, as DNA: TGCAGTGCTAGAGATAGTGGGCCACAGGTTTTAAGTTCACCCCTCCACTTT. Translation gives CSARDSGPQVLSSPLHF.

Concerning this clonotype itself: It is likely a read error, because the conserved phenylalanine at the end of the CDR3 is missing. The chain couples TRBV6-9 to TRBJ2-5, with unresolved D. V was cut by 3 bases and J by 0 bases, with 8 bases left in between. CDR1 is MNHGY and CDR2 is SVAAGI in the germline V gene. The CDR3 covers 14 residues. DNA of the CDR3: TGTGCCAGCAGTTACGACCCGTACCAAGAGACCCAGTACTTA. The encoded protein is CASSYDPYQETQYL.

With regard to this clonotype: It may be a read error: a sequence one base away is much more abundant. The J gene is TRBJ2-2, the V gene TRBV15; perhaps TRBD2 as D (6 bases). This CDR3 has 14 amino acids. Germline loops: CDR1 LNHNV, CDR2 YYDKDF (reference sequence). The CDR3 spells CVTSRPSLAGELFF. DNA for the CDR3: TGTGTCACCAGCAGACCCTCCCTAGCGGGGGAGCTGTTTTTT.

In its sample, this clonotype was seen a few times. The rearrangement links TRBV4-1 to TRBJ2-7, with 7 bases that match TRBD1. The CDR3 is 15 residues long. J gave up 3 bases and V 4 bases, and 9 bases lay outside the gene matches. Germline loops: CDR1 MGHRA, CDR2 YSYEKL. The CDR3 region has the DNA TGCGCCAGCAGCCTCAACAGGGGAGAGGGCTACGAGCAGTACTTC. It encodes CASSLNRGEGYEQYF.

The rearrangement uses TRBV30 and TRBJ2-7, with TRBD2 identical over 9 bases. This CDR3 has 17 amino acids. Trimming cost V 0 bases and J 4 bases; bases outside gene matches: 13. In germline, CDR1 is GTSNPN, CDR2 SVGIG (reference sequence). The CDR3 protein is CAWSVLQSAGGWYEQYF. Written as DNA, the CDR3 is TGTGCCTGGAGTGTACTTCAGTCAGCGGGGGGTTGGTACGAGCAGTACTTC. Looking up the rest from reference TRBV30 and TRBJ2-7 gives the full variable domain: SQTIHQWPATLVQPVGSPLSLECTVEGTSNPNLYWYRQAAGRGLQLLFYSVGIGQISSEVPQNLSASRPQDRQFILSSKKLLLSDSGFYLCAWSVLQSAGGWYEQYFGPGTRLTVT.

With respect to this clonotype: An end of the junction does not agree with germline; a read error may underlie this. The chain employs TRBV20-1 and TRBJ2-7; 11 bases fit TRBD2. Germline V gene lookup returns CDR1 DFQATT and CDR2 SNEGSKA (reference sequence). The CDR3 has 20 amino acids. CDR3: CSARRGGGRRISGRAYVQCF. The CDR3, as DNA: TGCAGTGCTAGACGCGGAGGAGGGAGGAGGATTAGCGGGAGGGCCTACGTGCAGTGCTTC.